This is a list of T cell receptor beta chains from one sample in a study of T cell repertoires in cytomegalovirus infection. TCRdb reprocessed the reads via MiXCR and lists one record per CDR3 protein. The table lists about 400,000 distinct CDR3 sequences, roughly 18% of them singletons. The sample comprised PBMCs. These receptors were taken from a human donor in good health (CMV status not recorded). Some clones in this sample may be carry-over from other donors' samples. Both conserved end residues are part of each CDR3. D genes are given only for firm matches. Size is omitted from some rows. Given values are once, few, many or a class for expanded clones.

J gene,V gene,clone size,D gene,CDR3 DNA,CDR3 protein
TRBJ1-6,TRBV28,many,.,TGTGCCAGCAGTTCTACAGGGTTGAATTCACCCCTCCACTTT,CASSSTGLNSPLHF
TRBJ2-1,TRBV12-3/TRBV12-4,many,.,TGTGCCAGCAGTTGGACCGGACTTCACAATGAGCAGTTCTTC,CASSWTGLHNEQFF
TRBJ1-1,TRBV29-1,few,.,TGCAGCTCGCGGGACTCTGCGACTGAAGCTTTCTTT,CSSRDSATEAFF
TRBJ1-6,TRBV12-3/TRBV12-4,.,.,TGTGCCAGCAGTCCGTCCTATAATTCACCCCTCCACTTT,CASSPSYNSPLHF
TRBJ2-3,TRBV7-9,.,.,TGTGCCAGCACCTTTGGGGCGGATACGCAGTATTTT,CASTFGADTQYF
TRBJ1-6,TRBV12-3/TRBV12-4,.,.,TGTGCCAGCAGTTTTGGGGATTCCTATAATTCACCCCTCCACTTT,CASSFGDSYNSPLHF
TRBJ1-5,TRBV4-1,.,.,TGCGCCAGCAGCCAAGGCACACTCGGGTCGGAAAACAATCAGCCCCAGCGTTTT,CASSQGTLGSENNQPQRF
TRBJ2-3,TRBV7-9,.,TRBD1,TGTGCCAGCAGCTTTGCCGGGACAGGGGGGAATACGCAGTATTTT,CASSFAGTGGNTQYF
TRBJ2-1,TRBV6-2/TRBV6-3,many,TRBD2,TGTGCCAGCACAAGGACTAGAATCGATGAGCAGTTCTTC,CASTRTRIDEQFF
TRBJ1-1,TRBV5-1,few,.,TGCGCCAGCAGCTTGGGGGGGCTAGCGAACACTGAAGCTTTCTTT,CASSLGGLANTEAFF
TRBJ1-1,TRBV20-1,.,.,TGCAGTGGCAGGGGTACTGAAGCTTTCTTT,CSGRGTEAFF
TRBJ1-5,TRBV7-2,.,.,TGTGCCAGCAGCGCCGTTTTGGAGCAGCCCCAGCATTTT,CASSAVLEQPQHF
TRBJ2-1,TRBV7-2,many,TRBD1,TGTGCCAGCAGCCCAGCAAGCGGGACAGGGACCGGGAATGAGCAGTTCTTC,CASSPASGTGTGNEQFF
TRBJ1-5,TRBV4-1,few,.,TGCGCCAGCAGCCAAGAACTCTCTGGGTTGAGCAATCAGCCCCAGCATTTT,CASSQELSGLSNQPQHF
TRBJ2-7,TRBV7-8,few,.,TGTGCCAGCAGCTTAGTGTGGGCAAGAACTGAACCCTACGAGCAGTACTTC,CASSLVWARTEPYEQYF
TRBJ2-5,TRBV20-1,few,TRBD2,TGCAGTGCCAACGAGGGGAGGGCCGGAGAGACCCAGTACTTC,CSANEGRAGETQYF